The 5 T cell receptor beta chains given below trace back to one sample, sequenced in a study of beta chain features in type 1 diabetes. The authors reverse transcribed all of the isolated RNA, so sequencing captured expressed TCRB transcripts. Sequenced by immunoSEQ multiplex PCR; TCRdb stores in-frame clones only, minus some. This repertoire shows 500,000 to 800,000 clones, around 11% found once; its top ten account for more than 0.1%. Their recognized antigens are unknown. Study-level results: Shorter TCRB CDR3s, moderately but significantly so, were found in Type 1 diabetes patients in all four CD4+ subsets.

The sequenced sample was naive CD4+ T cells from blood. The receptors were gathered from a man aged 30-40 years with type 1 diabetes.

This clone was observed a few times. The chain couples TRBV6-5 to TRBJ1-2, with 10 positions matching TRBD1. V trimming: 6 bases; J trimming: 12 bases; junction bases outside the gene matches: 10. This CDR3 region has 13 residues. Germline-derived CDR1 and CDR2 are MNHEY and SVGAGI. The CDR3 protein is CASSYGRTGGNTF. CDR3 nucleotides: TGTGCCAGCAGCTACGGAAGGACAGGGGGAAACACCTTC.

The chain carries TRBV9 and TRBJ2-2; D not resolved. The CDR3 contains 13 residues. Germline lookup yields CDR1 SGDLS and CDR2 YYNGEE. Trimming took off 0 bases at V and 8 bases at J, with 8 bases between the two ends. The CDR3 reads CASSVAYRGELFF. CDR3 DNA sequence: TGTGCCAGCAGCGTAGCTTACCGGGGGGAGCTGTTTTTT.

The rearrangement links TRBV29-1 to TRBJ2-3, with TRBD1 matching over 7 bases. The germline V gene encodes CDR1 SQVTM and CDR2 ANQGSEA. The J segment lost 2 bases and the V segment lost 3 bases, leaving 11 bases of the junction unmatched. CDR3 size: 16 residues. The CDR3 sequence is CSVDAPGQAITDTQYF. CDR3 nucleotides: TGCAGCGTTGATGCCCCCGGACAGGCGATCACAGATACGCAGTATTTT.

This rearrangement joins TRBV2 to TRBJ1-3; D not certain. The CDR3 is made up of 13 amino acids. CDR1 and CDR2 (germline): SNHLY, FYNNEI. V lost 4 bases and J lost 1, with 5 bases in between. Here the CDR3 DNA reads TGTGCCAGCAGTGGCGATTCTGGAAACACCATATATTTT. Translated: CASSGDSGNTIYF.

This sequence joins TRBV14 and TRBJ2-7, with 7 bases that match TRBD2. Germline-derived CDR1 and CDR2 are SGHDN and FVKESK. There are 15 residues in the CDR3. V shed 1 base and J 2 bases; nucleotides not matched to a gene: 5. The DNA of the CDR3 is TGTGCCAGCAGCCAAGGACTCGGGACTACCTACGAGCAGTACTTC. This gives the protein CASSQGLGTTYEQYF.